The present T cell receptor (beta chain) was sequenced within a study of monozygotic twins with inflammatory bowel disease. Concerning this clonotype: The antigen is unknown.

Reprocessing the 5' RACE reads, TCRdb reports a single entry for every CDR3 protein and omits DNA. This listing includes approximately 340,000 distinct CDR3 sequences. Findings of the study overall: A lone strong IBD-associated signal or clonotype found no support. Among the T cells, different subtypes could not be distinguished.

Per germline, CDR1 ENHRY and CDR2 SYGVKD. The CDR3 has 13 residues. Source material: blood. This chain joins TRBV10-3 and TRBJ2-1; the D gene TCRdb calls, TRBD2, cannot be checked with no DNA. The sequence came from a human donor with ulcerative colitis or Crohn's disease, or a healthy co-twin of an affected twin (not recorded which). The CDR3: CAIKGGVYNEQFF.